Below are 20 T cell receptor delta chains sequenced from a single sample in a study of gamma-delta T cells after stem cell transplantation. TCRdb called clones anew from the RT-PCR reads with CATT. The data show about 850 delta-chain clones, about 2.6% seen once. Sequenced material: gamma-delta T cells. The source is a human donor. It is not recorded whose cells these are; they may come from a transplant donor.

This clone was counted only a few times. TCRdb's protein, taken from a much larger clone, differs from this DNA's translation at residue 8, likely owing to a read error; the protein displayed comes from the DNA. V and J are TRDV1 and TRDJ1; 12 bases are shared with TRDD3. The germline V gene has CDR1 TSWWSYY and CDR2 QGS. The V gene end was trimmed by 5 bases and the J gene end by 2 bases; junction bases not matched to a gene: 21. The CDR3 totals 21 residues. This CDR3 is CALGKGFPRRTGGYSTDKLIF. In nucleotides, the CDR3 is TGTGCTCTTGGGAAGGGTTTCCCACGTCGTACTGGGGGATACTCAACCGATAAACTCATCTTT.

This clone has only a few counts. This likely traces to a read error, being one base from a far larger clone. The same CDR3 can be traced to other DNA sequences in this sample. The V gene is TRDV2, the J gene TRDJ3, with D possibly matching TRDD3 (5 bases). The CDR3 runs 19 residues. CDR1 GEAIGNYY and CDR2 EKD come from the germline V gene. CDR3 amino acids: CACDTGGAFSSWDTRQMFF. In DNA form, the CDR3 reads TGCGCCTGTGACACCGGGGGGGCTTTTAGCTCCTGGGACACCCGACAGATGTTTTTC.

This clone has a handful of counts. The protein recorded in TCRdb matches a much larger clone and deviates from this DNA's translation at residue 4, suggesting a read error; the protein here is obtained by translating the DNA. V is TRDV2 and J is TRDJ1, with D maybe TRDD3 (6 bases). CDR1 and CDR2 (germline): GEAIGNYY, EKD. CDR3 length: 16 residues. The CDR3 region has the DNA TGTGCCTGTTACACCCTGGGGCCCTCGGACACCGATAAACTCATCTTT. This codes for CACYTLGPSDTDKLIF.

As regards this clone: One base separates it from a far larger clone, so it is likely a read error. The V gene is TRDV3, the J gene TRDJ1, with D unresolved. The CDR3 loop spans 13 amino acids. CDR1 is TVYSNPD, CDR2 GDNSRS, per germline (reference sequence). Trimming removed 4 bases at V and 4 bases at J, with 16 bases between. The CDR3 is CASGFPASDKLIF. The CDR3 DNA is TGTGCCTCCGGGTTCCCTGCCAGCGATAAACTCATCTTT.

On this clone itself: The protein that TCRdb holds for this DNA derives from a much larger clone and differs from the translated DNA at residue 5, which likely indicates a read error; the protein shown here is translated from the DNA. The CDR3 is CALGGLSHGLPIWGIVFIGDKLIF. Written as DNA, the CDR3 is TGTGCTCTTGGGGGACTTTCCCATGGCCTTCCTATATGGGGGATAGTCTTTATAGGCGATAAACTCATCTTT. The chain is built from TRDV1 and TRDJ1; TRDD3 is a possible D gene (9 bases). Germline V lookup: CDR1 TSWWSYY, CDR2 QGS. The CDR3 spans 24 residues. V was cut by 4 bases and J by 4 bases, with 43 bases left in between.

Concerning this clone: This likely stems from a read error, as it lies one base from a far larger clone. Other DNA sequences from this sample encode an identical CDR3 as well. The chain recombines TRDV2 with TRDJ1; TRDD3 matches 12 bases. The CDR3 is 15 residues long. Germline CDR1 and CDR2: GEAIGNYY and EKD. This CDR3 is CACEGLGDTSDKLIF. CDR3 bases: TGTGCCTGTGAAGGACTGGGGGATACTTCCGACAAACTCATCTTT.

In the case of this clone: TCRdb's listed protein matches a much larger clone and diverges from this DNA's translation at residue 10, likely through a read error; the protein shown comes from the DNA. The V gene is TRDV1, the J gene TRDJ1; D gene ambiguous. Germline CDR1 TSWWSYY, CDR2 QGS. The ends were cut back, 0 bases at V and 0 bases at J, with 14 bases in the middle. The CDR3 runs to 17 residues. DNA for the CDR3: TGTGCTCTTGGGGAACTATCTAATGCCCTGTACACCGATAAACTCATCTTT. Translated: CALGELSNALYTDKLIF.

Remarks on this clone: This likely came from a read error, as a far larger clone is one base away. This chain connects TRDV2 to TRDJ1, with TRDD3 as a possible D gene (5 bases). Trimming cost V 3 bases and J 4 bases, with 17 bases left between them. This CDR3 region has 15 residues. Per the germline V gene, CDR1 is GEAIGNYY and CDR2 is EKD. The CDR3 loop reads CACDSLRGKGDKLIF. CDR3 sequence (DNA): TGTGCCTGTGACTCGCTACGGGGAAAGGGCGATAAACTCATCTTT.

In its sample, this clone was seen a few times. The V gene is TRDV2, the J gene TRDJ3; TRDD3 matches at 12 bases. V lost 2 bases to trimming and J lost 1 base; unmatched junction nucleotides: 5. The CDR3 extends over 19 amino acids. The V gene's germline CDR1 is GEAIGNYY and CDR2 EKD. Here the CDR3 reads CACDNLGDTRSWDTRQMFF. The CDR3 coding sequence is TGTGCCTGTGACAATCTGGGGGATACGCGATCCTGGGACACCCGACAGATGTTTTTC.

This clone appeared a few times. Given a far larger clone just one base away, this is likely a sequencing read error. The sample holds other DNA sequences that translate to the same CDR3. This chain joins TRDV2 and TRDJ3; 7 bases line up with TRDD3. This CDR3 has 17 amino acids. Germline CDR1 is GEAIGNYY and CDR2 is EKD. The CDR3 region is CACAPAGGSWDTRQMFF. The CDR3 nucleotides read TGTGCCTGCGCGCCGGCTGGGGGTTCCTGGGACACCCGACAGATGTTCTTC.

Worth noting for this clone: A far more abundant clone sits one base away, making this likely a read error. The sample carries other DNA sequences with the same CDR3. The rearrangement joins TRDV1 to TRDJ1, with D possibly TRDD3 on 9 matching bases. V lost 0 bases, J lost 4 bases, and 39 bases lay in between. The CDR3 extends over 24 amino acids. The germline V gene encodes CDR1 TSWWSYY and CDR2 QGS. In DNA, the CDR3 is TGTGCTCTTGGGGAACTTTCCCATGGCCTTCCTATATGGGGGATAGTTTTTATAGGCGATAAACTCATCTTT. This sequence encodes CALGELSHGLPIWGIVFIGDKLIF.

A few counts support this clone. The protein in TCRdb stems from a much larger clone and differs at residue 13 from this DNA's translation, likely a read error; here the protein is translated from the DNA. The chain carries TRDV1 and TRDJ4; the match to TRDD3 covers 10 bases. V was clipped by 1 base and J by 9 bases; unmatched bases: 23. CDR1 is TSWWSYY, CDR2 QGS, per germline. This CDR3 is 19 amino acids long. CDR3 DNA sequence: TGTGCTCTTGGGGAACGGTTCTGGTGGGGGATACCAGAAACAGGGCAGTTGATCTTT. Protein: CALGERFWWGIPETGQLIF.

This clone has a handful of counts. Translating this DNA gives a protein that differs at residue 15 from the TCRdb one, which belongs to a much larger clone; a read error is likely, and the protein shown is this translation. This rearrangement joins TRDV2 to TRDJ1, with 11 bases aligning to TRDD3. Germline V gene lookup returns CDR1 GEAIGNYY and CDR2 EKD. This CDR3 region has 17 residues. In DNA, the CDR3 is TGTGCCTGTGATCCGAAATTACCTGGGGGATACACCGATAAATTCATCTTT. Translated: CACDPKLPGGYTDKFIF.

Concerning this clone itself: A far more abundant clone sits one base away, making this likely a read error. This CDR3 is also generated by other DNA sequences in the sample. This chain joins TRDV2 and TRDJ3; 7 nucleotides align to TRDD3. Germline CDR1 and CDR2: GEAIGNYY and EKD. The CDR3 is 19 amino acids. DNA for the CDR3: TGTGCCTGTGACACCGTTACTGGGGATTTCTCCTGGGACACCCGGCAGATGTTTTTC. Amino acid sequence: CACDTVTGDFSWDTRQMFF.

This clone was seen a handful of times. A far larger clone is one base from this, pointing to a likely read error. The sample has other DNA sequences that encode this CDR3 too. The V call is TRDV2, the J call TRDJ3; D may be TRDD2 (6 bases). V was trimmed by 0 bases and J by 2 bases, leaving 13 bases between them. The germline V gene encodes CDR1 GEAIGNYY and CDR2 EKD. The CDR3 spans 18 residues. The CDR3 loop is CACDTTGPSTWDTRQMFF. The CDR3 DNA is TGTGCCTGTGACACCACCGGACCTTCCACCTGGGACACCCGACAGATGTTTTTC.

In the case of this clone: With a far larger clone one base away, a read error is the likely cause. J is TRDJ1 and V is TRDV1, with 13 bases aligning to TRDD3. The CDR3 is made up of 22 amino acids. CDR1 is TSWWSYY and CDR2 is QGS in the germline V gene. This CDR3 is CALGEPLPRLYWGIRMSDKHIF. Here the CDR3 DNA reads TGTGCTCTTGGGGAACCCCTTCCTAGATTGTACTGGGGGATACGGATGTCCGATAAACACATCTTT.

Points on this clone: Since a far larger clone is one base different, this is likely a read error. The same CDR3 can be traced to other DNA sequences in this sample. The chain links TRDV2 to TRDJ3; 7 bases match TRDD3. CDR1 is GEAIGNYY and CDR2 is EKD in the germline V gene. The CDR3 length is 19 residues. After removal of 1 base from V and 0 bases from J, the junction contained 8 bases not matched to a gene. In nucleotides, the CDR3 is TGTGCCTGTGACACAGCTGGGGGGTACCTCTCCTGGGACACCCGACAGATGTTTTTC. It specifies CACDTAGGYLSWDTRQMFF.

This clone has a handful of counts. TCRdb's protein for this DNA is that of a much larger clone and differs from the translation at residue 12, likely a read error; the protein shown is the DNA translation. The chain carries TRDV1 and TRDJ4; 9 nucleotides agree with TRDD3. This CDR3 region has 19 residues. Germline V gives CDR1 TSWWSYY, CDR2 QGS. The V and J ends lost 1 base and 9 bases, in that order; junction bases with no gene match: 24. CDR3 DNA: TGTGCTCTTGGGGAACGGTTCTGGTGGGGGATAACAGTAACAGGGCAGTTGATCTTT. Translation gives CALGERFWWGITVTGQLIF.

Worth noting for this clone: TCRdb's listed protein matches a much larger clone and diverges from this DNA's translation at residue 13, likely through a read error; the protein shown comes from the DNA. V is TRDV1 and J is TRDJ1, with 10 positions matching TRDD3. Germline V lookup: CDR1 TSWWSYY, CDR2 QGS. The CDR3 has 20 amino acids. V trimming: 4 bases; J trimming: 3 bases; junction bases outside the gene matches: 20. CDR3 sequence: CALGALFPRTGGCSSDKLIF. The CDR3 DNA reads TGTGCTCTTGGGGCACTATTCCCCCGTACTGGGGGATGCTCGTCCGATAAACTCATCTTT.

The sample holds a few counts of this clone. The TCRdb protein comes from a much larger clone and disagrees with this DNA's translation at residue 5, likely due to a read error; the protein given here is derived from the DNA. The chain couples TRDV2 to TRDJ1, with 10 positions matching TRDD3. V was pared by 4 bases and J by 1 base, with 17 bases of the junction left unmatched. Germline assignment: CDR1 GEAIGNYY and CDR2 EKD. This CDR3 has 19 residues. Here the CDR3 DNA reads TGTGCCTGTGAGAACCTTGGGGAGCTGGGGGATAGGGTCACCGATAAACTCATCTTT. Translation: CACENLGELGDRVTDKLIF.